Included here is one TCR beta chain sequence, with context. Its antigen remains unknown. In the ViraFEST assay, antigen-specific CD4+ clonotypes were identified by expansion after peptide-pool stimulation. Following a roughly 9-day culture, CD4+ T cells were purified. Each participant received a vaccine that was either BNT162b2 or mRNA-1273, given as two doses. These data originate in a study of vaccination effects on CD4 cells after COVID-19. Study details: Post-vaccine specimens were collected at a median of 72 days following the second dose.

General study results and limits: Pronounced clonal contraction occurred in clones induced by infection and by vaccine late after vaccination.

The CDR3 consists of 14 residues. From germline, CDR1 is LGHNA and CDR2 YSLEER. Trimming stripped 4 bases from V and 1 base from J, with 10 bases between. This table comes from immunoSEQ multiplex PCR, and its TCRdb copy is limited to in-frame clones, with some not included. The sample contains around 59,000 clones, just under 80% of which appear only once. This sample comprised CD4+ T cells from PBMCs cultured with HCoV-OC43 spike peptides, obtained after COVID-19 vaccination. The subset is: HCoV-OC43 spike overlapping peptide pool stimulation. The chain uses TRBV4-3 and TRBJ1-1; a weak D match, TRBD1 (6 bases). This TCR was sampled from a human donor who received a COVID-19 vaccine. The CDR3 loop is CASSPWTENTEAFF. In nucleotides, the CDR3 is TGCGCCAGCAGCCCTTGGACAGAGAACACTGAAGCTTTCTTT.